This paragraph reports one TCR beta chain. The antigen remains undetermined. Trimming took off 7 bases at V and 1 base at J, with 10 bases between the two ends. The CDR3 has 14 amino acids. Germline V gene lookup returns CDR1 SEHNR and CDR2 FQNEAQ (reference sequence). This entry comes from a study of response to subunit inactivated influenza vaccine. Study results and limitations: Few new T cells, the authors suggested, are recruited by each seasonal influenza vaccination.

TCRdb processed the RT-PCR reads anew with MiXCR; each CDR3 protein has one entry. The sample records over 750,000 distinct CDR3 sequences, around 20% being singletons. The chain carries TRBV7-9 and TRBJ2-2, with D uncertain. This sample comprised PBMCs from blood, obtained about 5 days after vaccination. The receptor's source is a man in his forties or fifties who received an inactivated influenza vaccine. The CDR3 DNA sequence: TGTGCCAGCATTCCCCCACAGAACACCGGGGAGCTGTTTTTT. Translating gives CASIPPQNTGELFF.